This T cell receptor (beta chain) was sequenced during a study of blood T cells in healthy people across ages (dated by TCRdb to the mid-2010s). For the study in its entirety: In model experiments, roughly one uniquely barcoded TCR beta cDNA molecule per two T cells was captured by template switching. The study analyzed two additional independent replicas of 1 million unique cDNA reads from the same blood draw for two donors, one aged 18 to 30 and one aged 80 or older. The donors were divided into four age groups: young (average roughly 17 years), middle-aged (about 39), aged (approximately 62) and long-lived (82). To avoid experimental bias, donors of different ages were randomly spread across the sequencing lanes. Age-related changes in TCR beta repertoire diversity were measured in the study by deep sequencing normalized with unique cDNA molecular identifiers.

V was cut back by 7 bases and J by 6 bases, leaving a gap of 10 bases between them. The germline V gene (reference sequence) yields DFQATT for CDR1 and SNEGSKA for CDR2. Including cysteine and phenylalanine, the CDR3 has 11 amino acids. The CDR3 DNA has 33 bases and is translated from base 1. Study-wide conclusions, independent of this receptor: Compared with the aged group, more naive CD4+ T cells, fewer expanded clones and increased TCR diversity were shown by the long-lived group, suggesting age selection. Because the CMV infection status of the donors was unknown, age-related changes in expanded clonotypes may potentially have been confounded. Total diversity estimates from one million sequenced T cells were considered lower bounds and underestimates. As age increased, observed TCR beta diversity per million T cells dropped in a roughly linear way, and a significant reduction was already evident by age 40. Bulk unsorted PBMC profiling prevented conclusive comparison of naive and antigen-experienced compartments. There was a strong correlation between observed TCR beta diversity and the percentage of naive T cells measured by flow cytometry.

In the case of this clonotype: Its antigen is not yet known. No qualities accompany the bases; no much larger clone lies one base away.

The roughly 39 donors, aged roughly 6 to 90 years, were systemically healthy Caucasian individuals from Russia. About 10 milliliters of peripheral blood were drawn from each donor into EDTA-treated Vacutainer tubes. Ficoll-Paque density-gradient centrifugation was used to isolate PBMCs, with at least 6 million obtained per sample. Trizol reagent was used to extract total RNA from the PBMCs, yielding at least 5 micrograms per sample. Naive CD45RAhigh/CD27high T cell percentages were measured by flow cytometry on a PBMC aliquot from every donor. The library came from 5' RACE. The sample was run on an Illumina HiSeq 2500. A second PCR of roughly 7 to 11 cycles was performed with a sample-barcoded 5' primer and a J-beta primer mix. Each TCR beta cDNA molecule received a unique molecular identifier from a template-switch 5' adaptor carrying 12 random nucleotides. At least 3 million CDR3-containing paired-end reads were obtained from each sample. All of the RNA was converted into first-strand cDNA using the Mint cDNA synthesis kit, with a TRBC-specific oligonucleotide serving as the primer. Following uracil-DNA glycosylase treatment, a first 18-cycle PCR with universal primers M1SS and BC2_uni_R was performed on all cDNA. The authors' pipeline ran thus. For normalization, 1 million high-quality reads, each with a distinct molecular identifier, were randomly selected from each sample. Instead of being binned into consensus sequences, reads with shared molecular identifiers were discarded. CDR3 identification, clonotype clustering and error correction used MiTCR with a Q25 quality threshold and the strictest error-elimination algorithm. A nonparametric unseen species model with Euler transformation was used to estimate lower-bound total TCR beta diversity. TCRdb itself trimmed the public reads at Q25 with fastp, ran MiXCR and retained productive beta chains. Here each entry gathers all rows of one CDR3 protein and keeps the most common genes and DNA. It is TCRdb's table, rather than the study itself, that gives the V and J calls and clone size. This sample comprises hundreds of thousands of distinct CDR3 sequences, about 44% of them detected only once. Of the sample, roughly 13% falls within the top ten clones.

This receptor chain uses TRBV20-1 and TRBJ2-4; TRBD2 is a possible D gene, resting on 7 matching bases. The sample consisted of blood. This TCR was sampled from a man under 40 in good health. The nucleotides are TGCAGTGAGGGGGGGTTAAACATTCAGTACTTC. This encodes CSEGGLNIQYF.